What follows describes a single TCR beta chain. The antigen is undetermined. The CDR3 is cut off 3 residues early in the read; its end comes from the germline J gene. Assay used: immunoSEQ multiplex PCR; TCRdb lists only in-frame clones, some missing. This repertoire includes roughly 48,000 clones. These data come from a study of Tregs in tolerant kidney transplant recipients. Study results and limitations: In tolerant patients, donor-specific Tregs outgrew total Tregs, suggesting antigen-driven expansion. Biological reproducibility was not directly addressed, but technical replication error appeared minimal.

Unstimulated Tregs (CD4+CD25+CD127-) and CD4+CD25- non-Tregs were sorted from PBMCs. The V and J ends lost 2 bases and 6 bases respectively, with 20 bases between them. CDR1 is SGHVS, CDR2 FNYEAQ, per germline. The CDR3 has 16 residues. V is TRBV7-6 and J is TRBJ2-7, with D tentatively TRBD1 (5 bases). This sequence originates from a human donor who received a combined kidney and bone marrow transplant. Sequences were derived from CD4+ T cells from blood, sampled before the transplant. The CDR3 protein is CASSLSHGLQGGEQYF. The CDR3 DNA, read in part, is TGTGCCAGCAGCTTATCACACGGATTGCAGGGTGGCGAG.